This T cell receptor beta chain was sequenced during a study of human T cells and chemical hapten exposure. The overall study: Small volume differences among pooled libraries mainly caused per-sample TCR yield variation.

TCRdb re-analysed the RACE reads in MiXCR, keeping a single row per CDR3 protein. This table has roughly 53,000 distinct CDR3 sequences, 9.9% appearing once. Only a few counts were recorded for this clonotype. V trimming: 6 bases; J trimming: 9 bases; junction bases outside the gene matches: 12. The germline gives CDR1 DFQATT, CDR2 SNEGSKA (reference sequence). The CDR3 totals 14 residues. Time point described: patch test 3, about 24 weeks after DPC sensitization. Stated treatment: therapeutic diphenylcyclopropenone sensitization with weekly scalp DPC. Unfractionated whole blood was the source from which total RNA was extracted.

This rearrangement joins TRBV20-1 to TRBJ2-1; 9 nucleotides line up with TRBD2. This sample comprised whole blood, obtained in connection with sensitization to the hapten diphenylcyclopropenone (DPC). The TCR comes from a woman aged 40 to 50 with alopecia areata. Some clones in this sample may be carry-over from other donors' samples. The CDR3 spells CSAPFGGGASEQFF. The CDR3 DNA follows: TGCAGTGCCCCCTTTGGCGGGGGGGCCTCTGAGCAGTTCTTC.